This T cell receptor (beta chain) was identified during a study of T cell changes during pregnancy in multiple sclerosis. Assay: immunoSEQ multiplex PCR; the TCRdb copy retains only in-frame clones and omits some. The table lists 40,000 or so clones, about 90% of them singletons. V shed 0 bases, J shed 8 bases, and the junction held 3 bases outside the gene matches. Looked up from germline, CDR1 is MNHEY and CDR2 is SVGAGI. The CDR3 loop spans 16 amino acids. The TCR comes from a female donor with multiple sclerosis, enrolled in a pregnancy study. The J gene is TRBJ2-1, the V gene TRBV6-5; 14 nucleotides agree with TRBD2. The sample consisted of CD8+ T cells from peripheral blood mononuclear cells, taken in the first trimester of pregnancy. The chain's CDR3 is CASSYSTSGGADEQFF. The DNA of the CDR3 is TGTGCCAGCAGTTACTCGACTAGCGGGGGGGCCGATGAGCAGTTCTTC.